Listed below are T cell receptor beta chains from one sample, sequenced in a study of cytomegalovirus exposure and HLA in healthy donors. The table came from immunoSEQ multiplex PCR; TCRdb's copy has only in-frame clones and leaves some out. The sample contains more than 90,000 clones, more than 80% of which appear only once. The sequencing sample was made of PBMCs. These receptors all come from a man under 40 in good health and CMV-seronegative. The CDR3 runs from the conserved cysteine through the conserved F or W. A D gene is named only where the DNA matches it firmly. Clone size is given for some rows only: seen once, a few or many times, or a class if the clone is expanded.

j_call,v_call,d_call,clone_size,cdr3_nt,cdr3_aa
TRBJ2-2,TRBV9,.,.,TGTGCCAGCAGCGTAGATGAGTACTCCCGATCTAACACCGGGGAGCTGTTTTTT,CASSVDEYSRSNTGELFF
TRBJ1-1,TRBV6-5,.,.,TGTGCCAGCACCGACATGCGGAACACTGAAGCTTTCTTT,CASTDMRNTEAFF
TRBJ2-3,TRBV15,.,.,TGTGCCACCAGCAGGGGAGTTGGGGATACGCAGTATTTT,CATSRGVGDTQYF
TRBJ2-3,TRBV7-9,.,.,TGTGCCAGCAGGTCGGGAGCAGGTACAGATACGCAGTATTTT,CASRSGAGTDTQYF
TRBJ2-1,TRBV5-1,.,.,TGCGCCAGCAGCTGGGGGGGCTGGGAGGGTACCAATGAGCAGTTCTTC,CASSWGGWEGTNEQFF
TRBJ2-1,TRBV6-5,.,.,TGTGCCAGCAGTTACTCAGGGCGGGATAATGAGCAGTTCTTC,CASSYSGRDNEQFF
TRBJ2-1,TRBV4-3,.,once,TGCGCCAGCAGCCAAGATCTATTCACAGGCACATACAATGAGCAGTTCTTC,CASSQDLFTGTYNEQFF
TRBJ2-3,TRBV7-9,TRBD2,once,TGTGCCAGCAGCCCTGGACTAGCGGAGATCACAGATACGCAGTATTTT,CASSPGLAEITDTQYF
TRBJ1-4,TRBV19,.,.,TGTGCCAGCCTCTACCGGGGGGCGGGTAATGAAAAACTGTTTTTT,CASLYRGAGNEKLFF
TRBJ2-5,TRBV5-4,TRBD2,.,TGTGCCAGCAGCTACGGACTAGCGGGAGGGCCCTCGGGGGAGACCCAGTACTTC,CASSYGLAGGPSGETQYF
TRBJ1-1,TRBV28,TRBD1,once,TGTGCCAGCAGTGGACAGGGTTGGAACACTGAAGCTTTCTTT,CASSGQGWNTEAFF
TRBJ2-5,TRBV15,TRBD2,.,TGTGCCACCAGCAGAGATTGGCCAGCGGGAGAAGTAGCCCAGTACTTC,CATSRDWPAGEVAQYF
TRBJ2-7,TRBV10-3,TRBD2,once,TGTGCCATCAGAGGGAGCGGGGGTCACTCCTACGAGCAGTACTTC,CAIRGSGGHSYEQYF
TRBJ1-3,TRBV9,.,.,TGTGCCAGCAGCGGAGGTGGCTCTGGAAACACCATATATTTT,CASSGGGSGNTIYF
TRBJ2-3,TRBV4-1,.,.,TGCGCCAGCAGCCAAGGAGCAGATACGCAGTATTTT,CASSQGADTQYF
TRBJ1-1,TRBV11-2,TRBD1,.,TGTGCCAGCAGCTTAGCCTTCGACAGGGGCACTGAAGCTTTCTTT,CASSLAFDRGTEAFF
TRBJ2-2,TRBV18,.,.,TGTGCCAGCTCACCGACAGCACAGAACACCGGGGAGCTGTTTTTT,CASSPTAQNTGELFF
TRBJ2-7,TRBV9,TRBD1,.,TGTGCCAGCAGCGCGGGACAGGGTTTCCGCGAGCAGTACTTC,CASSAGQGFREQYF
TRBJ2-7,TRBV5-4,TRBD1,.,TGTGCCAGCAGCCAAGACAGGGTGGGAGAGCAGTACTTC,CASSQDRVGEQYF
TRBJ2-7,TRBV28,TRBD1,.,TGTGCCAGCAGTTTATTCCAGGGGGCCTACGAGCAGTACTTC,CASSLFQGAYEQYF
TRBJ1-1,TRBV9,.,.,TGTGCCAGCAGCGTAGCCGGGGGTTCTTTCACTGAAGCTTTCTTT,CASSVAGGSFTEAFF
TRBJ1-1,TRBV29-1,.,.,TGCAGCGTTGAGGGTCTCCGACCCAGAATTCGGGTCTTT,CSVEGLRPRIRVF
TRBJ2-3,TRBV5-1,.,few,TGCGCCAGCAGCTTACTAGGACGCACAGATACGCAGTATTTT,CASSLLGRTDTQYF
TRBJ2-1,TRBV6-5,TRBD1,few,TGTGCCAGCAGTTATCGGGACAGGGGTTTCAATGAGCAGTTCTTC,CASSYRDRGFNEQFF
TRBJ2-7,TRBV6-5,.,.,TGTGCCAGCAGTTACTCATTAGTGCCCGGGAGATACGAGCAGTACTTC,CASSYSLVPGRYEQYF
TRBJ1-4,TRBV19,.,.,TGTGCCAGTACACGTAGGGGGAAACTGTTTTTT,CASTRRGKLFF
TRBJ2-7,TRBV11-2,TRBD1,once,TGTGCCAGCAGCTTACGGTACGACAGGGACTACGAGCAGTACTTC,CASSLRYDRDYEQYF
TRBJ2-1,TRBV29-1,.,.,TGCAGCGTTGAAGAGGCAGGCAATGAGCAGTTCTTC,CSVEEAGNEQFF
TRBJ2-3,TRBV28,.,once,TGTGCCAGCAGTCACAGAACAGATACGCAGTATTTT,CASSHRTDTQYF
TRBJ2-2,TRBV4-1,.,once,TGCGCCAGCAGCCAAGGGCCCGCGAACACCGGGGAGCTGTTTTTT,CASSQGPANTGELFF
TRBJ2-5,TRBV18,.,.,TGTGCCAGCTCACCACCAGGGGTGCCGGGTCTTACCTGGGAAGAGACCCAGTACTTC,CASSPPGVPGLTWEETQYF
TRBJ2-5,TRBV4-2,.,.,TGTGCCAGCAGCCCGGGGGAGACCCAGTACTTC,CASSPGETQYF
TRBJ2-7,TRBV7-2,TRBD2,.,TGTGCCAGCAGTACGGGGGCGGGAGGAGAGCAGTACTTC,CASSTGAGGEQYF
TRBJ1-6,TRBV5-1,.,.,TGCGCCAGCAGCTTGGTCGGGGTATGGGATAATTCACCCCTCCACTTT,CASSLVGVWDNSPLHF
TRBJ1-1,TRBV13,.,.,TGTGCCAGCAGCTTACGAGGGACTGAAGCTTTCTTT,CASSLRGTEAFF
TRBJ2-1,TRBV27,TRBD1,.,TGTGCCAGCAGTTACAGGGGGCAAAATGAGCAGTTCTTC,CASSYRGQNEQFF
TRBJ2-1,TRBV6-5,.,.,TGTGCCAGCAGCCCGGACAGCCTACCCGACAATGAGCAGTTCTTC,CASSPDSLPDNEQFF
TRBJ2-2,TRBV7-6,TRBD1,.,TGTGCCAGCAGCTTTATCTCTCCGGGACAGGGAGACACCGGGGAGCTGTTTTTT,CASSFISPGQGDTGELFF
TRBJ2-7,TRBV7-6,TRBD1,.,TGTGCCAGCAGCTACCAGGGACAGAGCTACGAGCAGTACTTC,CASSYQGQSYEQYF
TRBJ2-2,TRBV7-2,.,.,TGTGCCAGCAGCCTACAGGCGAACACCGGGGAGCTGTTTTTT,CASSLQANTGELFF
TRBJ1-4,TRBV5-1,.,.,TGCGCCAGCAGCCCTCAGTTCAGGGATGGGGAAAAACTGTTTTTT,CASSPQFRDGEKLFF
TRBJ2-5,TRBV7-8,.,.,TGTGCCAGCAGCCGAGGGAGACACCCCCCGAGGGAGACCCAGTACTTC,CASSRGRHPPRETQYF
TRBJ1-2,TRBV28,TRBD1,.,TGTGCCAGCAGTTTTATTCACAGGGGGGGCTATGGCTACACCTTC,CASSFIHRGGYGYTF
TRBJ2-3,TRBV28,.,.,TGTGCTCATAGGCAAGGGAGTGATACGCAGTATTTT,CAHRQGSDTQYF
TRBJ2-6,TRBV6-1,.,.,TGTGCCAGCAGTGATGAGGGAGCCGGGGCCAACGTCCTGACTTTC,CASSDEGAGANVLTF